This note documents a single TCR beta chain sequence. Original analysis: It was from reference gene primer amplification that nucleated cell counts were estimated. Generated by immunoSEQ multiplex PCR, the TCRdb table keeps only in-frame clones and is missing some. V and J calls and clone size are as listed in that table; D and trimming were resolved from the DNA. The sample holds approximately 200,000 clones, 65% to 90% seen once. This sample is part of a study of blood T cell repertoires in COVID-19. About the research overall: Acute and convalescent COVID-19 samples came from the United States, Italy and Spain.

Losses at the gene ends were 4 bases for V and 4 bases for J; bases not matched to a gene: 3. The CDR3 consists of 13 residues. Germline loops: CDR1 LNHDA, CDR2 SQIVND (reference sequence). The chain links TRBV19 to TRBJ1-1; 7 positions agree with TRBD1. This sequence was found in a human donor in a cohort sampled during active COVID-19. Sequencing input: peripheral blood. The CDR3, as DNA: TGTGCCAGTAGTAAGACAGGGCGCACTGAAGCTTTCTTT. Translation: CASSKTGRTEAFF.